The 3 T cell receptor beta chains below come from one sample, sequenced in a study of siplizumab effects on memory and regulatory T cells. Only in-frame clones appear in the TCRdb table, and some are missing; sequencing was by immunoSEQ multiplex PCR. The sample consists of some 100,000 clones, about 94% of them appearing once. Sequencing used non-Treg CD4+ T cells sorted from blood. These receptors all stem from a human donor in good health.

The chain carries TRBV6-6 and TRBJ1-5; 11 bases are shared with TRBD1. The V segment lost 6 bases and the J segment 6 bases; nucleotides outside the gene matches: 7. The CDR3 runs to 15 residues. CDR1 and CDR2 from the germline V gene are MNHNY and SVGAGI (reference sequence). CDR3 coding DNA: TGTGCCAGCAGCGCGGGACAGGGGGTCACTCAGCCCCAGCATTTT. It is translated as CASSAGQGVTQPQHF.

This chain uses TRBV27 with TRBJ1-4; D uncertain. V was pared by 5 bases and J by 3 bases, with 13 bases between. The CDR3 loop spans 15 amino acids. The germline gives CDR1 MNHEY, CDR2 SMNVEV (reference sequence). The CDR3 sequence is CASSPSGGANEKLFF. The CDR3, as DNA: TGTGCCAGCAGTCCTTCGGGAGGAGCTAATGAAAAACTGTTTTTT.

This CDR3 reads CASSIRSKGAPGEQYF. The DNA for the CDR3 is TGTGCCAGTAGTATACGGTCAAAGGGGGCGCCTGGCGAGCAGTACTTC. The V gene is TRBV19, the J gene TRBJ2-7; 7 bases line up with TRBD1. V trimming: 2 bases; J trimming: 6 bases; junction bases outside the gene matches: 13. Germline V gives CDR1 LNHDA, CDR2 SQIVND (reference sequence). This CDR3 region has 16 residues.